This T cell receptor (beta chain) was identified in a study of cytomegalovirus exposure and HLA in healthy donors. This clone appeared a few times. Its antigen remains unidentified. Distinct nucleotide sequences in the sample also encode this CDR3. The study, taken as a whole, reports: When analyzed later, a missense DCLRE1C variant was found to be linked to TCR beta V- and J-gene trimming.

60 Vbeta and 13 Jbeta primers were used in PCR. Sequencing was performed with immunoSEQ multiplex PCR; in TCRdb, only in-frame clones are kept and a portion is missing. The table includes around 220,000 clones, under 80% detected once. The V segment lost 6 bases and the J segment 0 bases; nucleotides outside the gene matches: 3. CDR1 and CDR2 (germline): SNHLY, FYNNEI. The CDR3 contains 15 residues. The clonotype comes from a woman in her twenties or thirties in good health and CMV-seronegative. Sample: PBMCs. This chain links TRBV2 with TRBJ1-4, with TRBD1 matching over 8 bases. The CDR3 DNA sequence: TGTGCCAGCAGGGGGACAGGAGCAACTAATGAAAAACTGTTTTTT. Protein sequence: CASRGTGATNEKLFF. Full variable domain (rest looked up from reference TRBV2 and TRBJ1-4): EPEVTQTPSHQVTQMGQEVILRCVPISNHLYFYWYRQILGQKVEFLVSFYNNEISEKSEIFDDQFSVERPDGSNFTLKIRSTKLEDSAMYFCASRGTGATNEKLFFGSGTQLSVL.